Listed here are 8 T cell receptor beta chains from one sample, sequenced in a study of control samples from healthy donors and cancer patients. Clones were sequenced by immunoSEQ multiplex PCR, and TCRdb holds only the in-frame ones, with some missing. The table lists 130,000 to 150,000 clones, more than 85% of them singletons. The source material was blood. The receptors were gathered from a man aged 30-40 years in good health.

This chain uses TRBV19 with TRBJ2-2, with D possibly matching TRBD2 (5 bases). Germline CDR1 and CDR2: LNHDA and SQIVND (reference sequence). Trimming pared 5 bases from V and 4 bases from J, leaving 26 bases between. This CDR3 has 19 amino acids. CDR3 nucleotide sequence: TGTGCCAGTAGTCCCTCCAGGAGAGGGTACAAGGACTCCACCGGGGAGCTGTTTTTT. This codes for CASSPSRRGYKDSTGELFF.

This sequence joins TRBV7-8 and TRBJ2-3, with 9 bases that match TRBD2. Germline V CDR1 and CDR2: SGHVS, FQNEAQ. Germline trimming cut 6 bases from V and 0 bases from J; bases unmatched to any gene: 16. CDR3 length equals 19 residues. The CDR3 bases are TGTGCCAGCAGTCCTTCGGGTAGCGGGGGCCCTGGGAGCACAGATACGCAGTATTTT. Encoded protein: CASSPSGSGGPGSTDTQYF.

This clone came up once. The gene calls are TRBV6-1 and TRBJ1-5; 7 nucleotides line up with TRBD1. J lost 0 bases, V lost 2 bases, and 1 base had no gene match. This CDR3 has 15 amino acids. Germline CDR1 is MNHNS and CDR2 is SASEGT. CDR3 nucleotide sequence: TGTGCCAGCAGTGAATACAGGGGTAGCAATCAGCCCCAGCATTTT. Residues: CASSEYRGSNQPQHF.

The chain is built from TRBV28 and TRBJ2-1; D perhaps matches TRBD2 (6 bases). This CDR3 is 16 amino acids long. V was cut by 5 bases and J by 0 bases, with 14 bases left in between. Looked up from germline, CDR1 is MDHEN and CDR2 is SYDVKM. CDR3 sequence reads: CASSPLGGSSYNEQFF. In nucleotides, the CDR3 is TGTGCCAGCAGTCCCCTCGGGGGTAGCTCCTACAATGAGCAGTTCTTC.

The CDR3, as DNA: TGTGCCAGCAGTGTATTGGGGTCTGGAAACACCATATATTTT. Amino acids: CASSVLGSGNTIYF. V is TRBV2 and J is TRBJ1-3; D unresolved. The CDR3 has 14 amino acids. In germline, CDR1 is SNHLY, CDR2 FYNNEI. V gave up 4 bases and J gave up 1 base, with 8 bases separating them.

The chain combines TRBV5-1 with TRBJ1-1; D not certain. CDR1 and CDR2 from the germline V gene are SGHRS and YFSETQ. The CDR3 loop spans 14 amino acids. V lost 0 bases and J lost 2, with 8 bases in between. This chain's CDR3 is CASSLEGFNTEAFF. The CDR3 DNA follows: TGCGCCAGCAGCTTGGAGGGCTTTAACACTGAAGCTTTCTTT.

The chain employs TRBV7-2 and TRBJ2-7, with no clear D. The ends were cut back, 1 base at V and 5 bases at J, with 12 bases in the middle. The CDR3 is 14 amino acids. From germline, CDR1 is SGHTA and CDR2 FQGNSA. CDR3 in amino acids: CASSLVNSLDEQYF. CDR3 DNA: TGTGCCAGCAGCTTAGTCAACTCCTTAGACGAGCAGTACTTC.

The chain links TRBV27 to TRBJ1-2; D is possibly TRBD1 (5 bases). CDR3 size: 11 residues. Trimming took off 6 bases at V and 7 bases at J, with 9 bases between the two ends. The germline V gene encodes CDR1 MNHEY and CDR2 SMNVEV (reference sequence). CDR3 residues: CASSPGLGYTF. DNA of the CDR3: TGTGCCAGCAGCCCAGGGCTTGGCTACACCTTC.